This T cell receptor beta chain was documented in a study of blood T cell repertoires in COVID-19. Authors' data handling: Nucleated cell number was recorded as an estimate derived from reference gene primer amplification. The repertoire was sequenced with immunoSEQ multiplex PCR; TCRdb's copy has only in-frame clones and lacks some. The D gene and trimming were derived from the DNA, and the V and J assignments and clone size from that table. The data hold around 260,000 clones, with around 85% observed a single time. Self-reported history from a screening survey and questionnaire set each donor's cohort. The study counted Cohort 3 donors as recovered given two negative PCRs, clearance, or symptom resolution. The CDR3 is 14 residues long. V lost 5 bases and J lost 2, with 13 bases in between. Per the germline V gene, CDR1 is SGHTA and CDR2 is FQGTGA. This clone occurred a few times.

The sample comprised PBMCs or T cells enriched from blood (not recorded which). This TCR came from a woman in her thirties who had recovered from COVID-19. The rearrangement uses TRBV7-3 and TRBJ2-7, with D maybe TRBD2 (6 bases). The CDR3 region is CASSPHPGAYEQYF. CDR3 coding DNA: TGTGCCAGCAGCCCTCACCCGGGGGCCTACGAGCAGTACTTC.